This T cell receptor (beta chain) was recovered during a study of T-cell reconstitution after alpha-beta-depleted transplantation in children. Findings of the study overall: The main origin of T-cell counts and diversity one year after transplant was newly produced T cells. Expanded graft clones, several hundred of them, were reportedly the source of alpha-beta T cells about two months after transplant.

This clonotype has more than one count but fewer than ten. Its antigen is undetermined. Researchers prepared the TCRbeta library using unique molecular identifiers, the study reports. TCRdb independently ran MiXCR on the PCR reads; one entry per CDR3 protein. The sample consists of 600,000 to 700,000 distinct CDR3 sequences, about an eighth of them appearing once. V dropped 0 bases and J dropped 5 bases, with 13 bases sitting between them. CDR1 and CDR2 from the germline V gene are SEHNR and FQNEAQ (reference sequence). CDR3 length: 15 amino acids. The source was PBMCs, collected before TCRalphabeta/CD19-depleted stem cell transplant. V usage is TRBV7-9 and J usage is TRBJ2-5; perhaps TRBD2 as D (5 bases). This TCR was recovered from a girl aged 2-9 years with congenital amegakaryocytic thrombocytopenia, due to receive a stem cell transplant. CDR3 protein: CASSLAAALSETQYF. CDR3 sequence (DNA): TGTGCCAGCAGCTTAGCAGCGGCTCTCTCGGAGACCCAGTACTTC.